These 6 T cell receptor beta chains share one sample of origin, sequenced in a study of T cells and Merkel cell carcinoma outcomes. Using immunoSEQ multiplex PCR, the repertoire was profiled, and TCRdb retains in-frame clones only, with some absent. The sample consists of roughly 3,300 clones, 85% to 95% of them appearing once. The sequenced material came from tumor tissue from Merkel cell carcinoma. Receptors originate from a human donor with Merkel cell carcinoma.

This clone was detected once. This chain links TRBV29-1 with TRBJ2-7; no reliable D call. Trimming took off 4 bases at V and 0 bases at J, with 22 bases between the two ends. The CDR3 runs to 17 residues. Germline CDR1 and CDR2: SQVTM and ANQGSEA. Here the CDR3 DNA reads TGCAGCGTTGCCTCTGGCCCAGCCTGGGGAATCTCCTACGAGCAGTACTTC. It is translated as CSVASGPAWGISYEQYF.

This sequence joins TRBV18 and TRBJ2-4; D unclear. V lost 3 bases and J lost 0, with 12 bases in between. The CDR3 length is 16 residues. Germline values: CDR1 KGHSH, CDR2 LQKENI. This chain's CDR3 is CASSPPRVGAKNIQYF. The CDR3 nucleotides read TGTGCCAGCTCACCTCCCCGGGTGGGAGCCAAAAACATTCAGTACTTC.

This chain connects TRBV7-6 to TRBJ2-1; D gene ambiguous. Germline V gene sequence: CDR1 SGHVS, CDR2 FNYEAQ. Trimming removed 2 bases at V and 7 bases at J, with 15 bases between. The CDR3 totals 15 residues. The CDR3 nucleotides are TGTGCCAGCAGCTTAACTACCGACTCTCTTAATGAGCAGTTCTTC. It yields the protein CASSLTTDSLNEQFF.

The J gene is TRBJ2-5, the V gene TRBV20-1; D is uncertain. Trimming took 6 bases from V and 2 from J, leaving 4 bases between them. This CDR3 contains 10 residues. Germline loops: CDR1 DFQATT, CDR2 SNEGSKA (reference sequence). DNA of the CDR3: TGCAGTGCCAGACAAGAGACCCAGTACTTC. Translated, it gives CSARQETQYF.

The gene calls are TRBV7-8 and TRBJ1-5, with D possibly TRBD1 on 6 matching bases. The length of the CDR3 is 16 residues. Germline V CDR1 and CDR2: SGHVS, FQNEAQ. Trimming removed 5 bases at V and 2 bases at J, with 16 bases between. CDR3 sequence: CASSHLGGGGNQPQHF. CDR3 nucleotides: TGTGCCAGCAGCCACCTAGGGGGGGGCGGCAATCAGCCCCAGCATTTT.

J is TRBJ2-3 and V is TRBV7-6, with D perhaps matching TRBD2 (5 bases). The CDR3 is 14 amino acids. In germline, CDR1 is SGHVS, CDR2 FNYEAQ. The V gene lost 0 bases and the J gene lost 1 base, with 5 bases spanning the gap. The CDR3 protein is CASSLARGTDTQYF. CDR3 coding DNA: TGTGCCAGCAGCTTAGCGCGGGGCACAGATACGCAGTATTTT.